The next 29 T cell receptor beta chains were all read from a single sample in a study of blood T cell repertoires in COVID-19. Measured with immunoSEQ multiplex PCR; TCRdb has only the in-frame clones, and not every one. The sample contains around 99,000 clones, 85% to 95% of which appear only once. The specimen sequenced was peripheral blood. These receptor sequences come from a woman between 25 and 40 years old with acute or convalescent COVID-19.

This clone was observed a single time. The rearrangement joins TRBV10-2 to TRBJ1-5; D unresolved. CDR3 length equals 14 residues. V was pared by 3 bases and J by 3 bases, with 9 bases between. Germline V CDR1 and CDR2: WSHSY, SAAADI. The CDR3 DNA reads as TGCGCCAGCAGTGACAGCAGACACAATCAGCCCCAGCATTTT. Translating gives CASSDSRHNQPQHF.

The V and J genes are TRBV6-5 and TRBJ1-5, with D possibly being TRBD1 (6 bases). The CDR3 is made up of 15 amino acids. Trimming stripped 10 bases from V and 1 base from J, with 17 bases between. The germline gives CDR1 MNHEY, CDR2 SVGAGI. The CDR3 nucleotides read TGTGCCATCCTGAGGACAGAAGGGAGCAATCAGCCCCAGCATTTT. It encodes CAILRTEGSNQPQHF.

V is TRBV7-2 and J is TRBJ2-7; TRBD2 agrees at 11 bases. CDR1 is SGHTA, CDR2 FQGNSA, per germline. The CDR3 covers 15 residues. V trimming: 1 base; J trimming: 4 bases; junction bases outside the gene matches: 3. The CDR3 nucleotides are TGTGCCAGCAGCTTAGTAGCGGGGGGGCCGTACGAGCAGTACTTC. It codes for CASSLVAGGPYEQYF.

J is TRBJ2-1 and V is TRBV4-1; weak D call: TRBD1 (5 bases). Trimming pared 4 bases from V and 9 bases from J, leaving 16 bases between. Germline V gene sequence: CDR1 MGHRA, CDR2 YSYEKL. This CDR3 is built from 14 residues. CDR3 region: CASSLEPDQGEQFF. DNA of the CDR3: TGCGCCAGCAGCCTCGAGCCGGACCAGGGTGAGCAGTTCTTC.

This clone was recorded only once. The chain couples TRBV7-9 to TRBJ1-5, with 9 bases lining up with TRBD1. V was clipped by 1 base and J by 0 bases; unmatched bases: 7. The germline CDR1 and CDR2 sequences are SEHNR and FQNEAQ (reference sequence). The CDR3 extends over 18 amino acids. CDR3 nucleotide sequence: TGTGCCAGCAGCTTAGTACTTGGGGACAGGGCTAGCAATCAGCCCCAGCATTTT. It is translated as CASSLVLGDRASNQPQHF.

V is TRBV7-9 and J is TRBJ2-1; possibly TRBD2 for D (6 bases). V shed 2 bases and J shed 0 bases, with 8 bases lying between them. The CDR3 is 15 amino acids. Germline lookup yields CDR1 SEHNR and CDR2 FQNEAQ (reference sequence). For the CDR3, the DNA is TGTGCCAGCAGCTTAACTAGCCGCTCCTACAATGAGCAGTTCTTC. Protein sequence: CASSLTSRSYNEQFF.

V is TRBV4-1 and J is TRBJ2-3; 7 positions agree with TRBD1. Trimming at V came to 4 bases and at J to 2 bases, leaving 3 bases not matched to a gene. Germline V gene data show CDR1 as MGHRA and CDR2 as YSYEKL. This CDR3 has 14 amino acids. CDR3 loop: CASSRDRATDTQYF. For the CDR3, the DNA is TGCGCCAGCAGCCGGGACAGAGCCACAGATACGCAGTATTTT.

The chain joins TRBV19 to TRBJ2-2, with a possible D match to TRBD2 (5 bases). The CDR3 extends over 15 amino acids. Trimming took 7 bases from V and 4 from J, leaving 16 bases between them. The germline V gene has CDR1 LNHDA and CDR2 SQIVND (reference sequence). CDR3 sequence reads: CASTTAGSGTGELFF. In DNA, the CDR3 is TGTGCCAGTACCACAGCTGGGAGTGGCACCGGGGAGCTGTTTTTT. The complete variable domain, with remaining parts taken from reference TRBV19 and TRBJ2-2, reads DGGITQSPKYLFRKEGQNVTLSCEQNLNHDAMYWYRQDPGQGLRLIYYSQIVNDFQKGDIAEGYSVSREKKESFPLTVTSAQKNPTAFYLCASTTAGSGTGELFFGEGSRLTVL.

This chain uses TRBV9 with TRBJ2-7, with 9 bases identical to TRBD1. J gave up 7 bases and V 0 bases, and 20 bases lay outside the gene matches. Germline CDR1 and CDR2: SGDLS and YYNGEE. The CDR3 totals 19 residues. The CDR3 DNA is TGTGCCAGCAGCGTAGACGTGTGGTCCGATGGGGGACAGGGAGTGGAGCAGTACTTC. This encodes CASSVDVWSDGGQGVEQYF.

This clone has more than one count but fewer than ten. The gene calls are TRBV5-6 and TRBJ1-2, with TRBD1 as a possible D gene (5 bases). This CDR3 spans 19 amino acids. The germline gives CDR1 SGHDT, CDR2 YYEEEE. V was shortened by 1 base and J by 2 bases, with 24 bases between the two germline ends. CDR3 residues: CASSLPGRDVMAMNYGYTF. The CDR3 bases are TGTGCCAGCAGCTTGCCAGGGCGAGATGTGATGGCGATGAACTATGGCTACACCTTC.

The sample holds one count of this clone. The chain couples TRBV10-1 to TRBJ2-2, with D perhaps TRBD2 (6 bases). The CDR3 spans 14 residues. Germline-derived CDR1 and CDR2 are WNHNN and SYGVQD (reference sequence). V was shortened by 4 bases and J by 7 bases, with 13 bases between the two germline ends. CDR3 residues: CASSGTRGFGELFF. As DNA, the CDR3 is TGCGCCAGCAGTGGGACGCGGGGCTTCGGGGAGCTGTTTTTT.

This chain connects TRBV2 to TRBJ2-3, with 7 bases identical to TRBD1. The germline gives CDR1 SNHLY, CDR2 FYNNEI. Losses at the gene ends were 10 bases for V and 3 bases for J; bases not matched to a gene: 10. CDR3 length equals 14 residues. The CDR3 bases are TGTGCCAACTCAGCAGGGGGTATAACAGATACGCAGTATTTT. Amino acid sequence: CANSAGGITDTQYF.

This chain connects TRBV9 to TRBJ2-1; 9 nucleotides line up with TRBD2. V gave up 7 bases and J gave up 6 bases; unmatched junction bases: 11. This CDR3 region has 15 residues. The germline V gene has CDR1 SGDLS and CDR2 YYNGEE. CDR3 nucleotides: TGTGCCAGCTCGCCTGGCGGGGGGGCGGCCAATGAGCAGTTCTTC. Its translation is CASSPGGGAANEQFF.

The chain carries TRBV15 and TRBJ2-5, with 13 bases aligning to TRBD2. V trimming: 1 base; J trimming: 1 base; junction bases outside the gene matches: 9. CDR1 is LNHNV and CDR2 is YYDKDF in the germline V gene (reference sequence). The CDR3 runs to 19 residues. CDR3 in DNA: TGTGCCACCAGCAGAGTCGCACTAGCGGGGGGGACGTCCCAAGAGACCCAGTACTTC. Its protein product is CATSRVALAGGTSQETQYF.

V usage is TRBV27 and J usage is TRBJ2-4, with no clear D. V lost 3 bases to trimming and J lost 9 bases, with 6 bases between them. There are 11 residues in the CDR3. Germline CDR1 reads MNHEY; CDR2 reads SMNVEV (reference sequence). The CDR3 reads CASSFGTIQYF. The CDR3 nucleotides are TGTGCCAGCAGTTTCGGTACCATTCAGTACTTC.

This chain connects TRBV25-1 to TRBJ1-1; no firm D call. The germline gives CDR1 MGHDK, CDR2 SYGVNS. V lost 1 base, J lost 5 bases, and 11 bases lay in between. The CDR3 has 14 residues. CDR3 nucleotides: TGTGCCAGCAGTGAATTTAAGGCGGGAACTGAAGCTTTCTTT. Its translation is CASSEFKAGTEAFF.

The CDR3 nucleotides are TGCGCCAGCAGCCAAGATCGGGAAGGGAGATACATTCAGTACTTC. It translates to CASSQDREGRYIQYF. The chain couples TRBV4-1 to TRBJ2-4; D might be TRBD2 (5 bases). The germline CDR1 and CDR2 sequences are MGHRA and YSYEKL. The CDR3 consists of 15 residues. V was shortened by 0 bases and J by 8 bases, with 14 bases between the two germline ends.

The chain is built from TRBV28 and TRBJ2-2; no reliable D call. The CDR3 consists of 15 residues. Germline V gene data show CDR1 as MDHEN and CDR2 as SYDVKM. The ends were cut back, 3 bases at V and 2 bases at J, with 10 bases in the middle. The CDR3 bases are TGTGCCAGCAGTTTTGTGACTGGCAACACCGGGGAGCTGTTTTTT. This translates into CASSFVTGNTGELFF. The complete variable domain, with remaining parts taken from reference TRBV28 and TRBJ2-2, reads DVKVTQSSRYLVKRTGEKVFLECVQDMDHENMFWYRQDPGLGLRLIYFSYDVKMKEKGDIPEGYSVSREKKERFSLILESASTNQTSMYLCASSFVTGNTGELFFGEGSRLTVL.

The V and J genes are TRBV4-1 and TRBJ2-1; tentative D call: TRBD1 (5 bases). Germline V gene data show CDR1 as MGHRA and CDR2 as YSYEKL. V was shortened by 1 base and J by 3 bases, with 13 bases between the two germline ends. The CDR3 contains 16 residues. CDR3 sequence: CASSQVSRALYNEQFF. CDR3 bases: TGCGCCAGCAGCCAAGTGTCCAGGGCTCTCTACAATGAGCAGTTCTTC.

The rearrangement links TRBV4-1 to TRBJ2-3; D is perhaps TRBD2 (6 bases). The CDR3 spans 15 residues. Germline loops: CDR1 MGHRA, CDR2 YSYEKL. V shed 1 base and J shed 4 bases, with 12 bases lying between them. For the CDR3, the DNA is TGCGCCAGCAGCCAAGGAGGAGGCGGGGCAGATACGCAGTATTTT. It specifies CASSQGGGGADTQYF.

V is TRBV29-1 and J is TRBJ2-5; the D gene is possibly TRBD2 (6 bases). V dropped 1 base and J dropped 5 bases, with 11 bases sitting between them. The germline V gene has CDR1 SQVTM and CDR2 ANQGSEA. The CDR3 is 13 amino acids. The CDR3 spells CSVEGSGRETQYF. In DNA, the CDR3 is TGCAGCGTTGAAGGTAGCGGCCGGGAGACCCAGTACTTC.

This clone was picked up one time. The chain has TRBV24-1 and TRBJ2-3; 7 bases are a match to TRBD1. Germline CDR1 is KGHDR and CDR2 is SFDVKD. Germline trimming cut 3 bases from V and 1 base from J; bases unmatched to any gene: 3. The CDR3 length is 15 residues. The CDR3 spells CATSDIQGRTDTQYF. The CDR3 DNA reads as TGTGCCACCAGTGATATACAGGGGCGCACAGATACGCAGTATTTT.

This rearrangement joins TRBV30 to TRBJ1-6; D gene unclear. CDR1 and CDR2 from the germline V gene are GTSNPN and SVGIG (reference sequence). Between the trimmed V and J ends, which lost 7 bases and 7 bases, there was a span of 17 bases. The CDR3 sequence is 14 residues long. The CDR3 here is CAFTVTGGNSPLHF. In DNA, the CDR3 is TGTGCCTTTACCGTGACCGGAGGGAATTCACCCCTCCACTTT.

The gene calls are TRBV7-9 and TRBJ1-1; maybe TRBD1 (5 bases). Germline values: CDR1 SEHNR, CDR2 FQNEAQ (reference sequence). The CDR3 covers 16 residues. V lost 3 bases, J lost 2 bases, and 16 bases lay in between. The CDR3 is CASSFPRRQTNTEAFF. The CDR3 DNA sequence: TGTGCCAGCAGCTTCCCCCGACGACAGACTAACACTGAAGCTTTCTTT.

The V gene is TRBV11-2, the J gene TRBJ1-1; 8 bases agree with TRBD1. The germline CDR1 and CDR2 sequences are SGHAT and FQNNGV. V lost 4 bases to trimming and J lost 1 base; unmatched junction nucleotides: 5. This CDR3 contains 15 residues. CDR3 sequence reads: CASSSRQGWNTEAFF. CDR3 in DNA: TGTGCCAGCAGCTCCCGACAGGGGTGGAACACTGAAGCTTTCTTT. The variable domain in full, with the rest retrieved from reference TRBV11-2 and TRBJ1-1, is EAGVAQSPRYKIIEKRQSVAFWCNPISGHATLYWYQQILGQGPKLLIQFQNNGVVDDSQLPKDRFSAERLKGVDSTLKIQPAKLEDSAVYLCASSSRQGWNTEAFFGQGTRLTVV.

This chain joins TRBV4-3 and TRBJ1-5; D is unclear. Germline values: CDR1 LGHNA, CDR2 YSLEER. The CDR3 loop spans 16 amino acids. V shed 1 base and J shed 2 bases, with 12 bases lying between them. The CDR3 sequence is CASSQVASVGNQPQHF. CDR3 coding DNA: TGCGCCAGCAGCCAAGTGGCGAGCGTCGGCAATCAGCCCCAGCATTTT.

This clone was counted once. V is TRBV14 and J is TRBJ1-1; D uncertain. CDR1 is SGHDN and CDR2 is FVKESK in the germline V gene. V was shortened by 5 bases and J by 0 bases, with 7 bases between the two germline ends. The CDR3 covers 13 residues. As DNA, the CDR3 is TGTGCCAGCAGCTACACGATGAACACTGAAGCTTTCTTT. The encoded protein is CASSYTMNTEAFF. Variable domain in full (rest from reference TRBV14 and TRBJ1-1): EAGVTQFPSHSVIEKGQTVTLRCDPISGHDNLYWYRRVMGKEIKFLLHFVKESKQDESGMPNNRFLAERTGGTYSTLKVQPAELEDSGVYFCASSYTMNTEAFFGQGTRLTVV.

This clone appeared a single time. The chain carries TRBV11-1 and TRBJ1-1; no clear D. Germline lookup yields CDR1 SGHAT and CDR2 FQDESV (reference sequence). V was trimmed by 6 bases and J by 2 bases, leaving 16 bases between them. The CDR3 runs to 15 residues. CDR3: CASSFPSRYNTEAFF. The DNA of the CDR3 is TGTGCCAGCAGTTTCCCTAGCAGGTACAACACTGAAGCTTTCTTT.

V and J are TRBV7-2 and TRBJ1-4; 10 nucleotides agree with TRBD1. CDR1 is SGHTA, CDR2 FQGNSA, per germline. Germline trimming cut 4 bases from V and 6 bases from J; bases unmatched to any gene: 8. This CDR3 region has 16 residues. CDR3 sequence (DNA): TGTGCCAGCAGCTACCTCAGGGGACAGGGGTATGAAAAACTGTTTTTT. It translates to CASSYLRGQGYEKLFF.